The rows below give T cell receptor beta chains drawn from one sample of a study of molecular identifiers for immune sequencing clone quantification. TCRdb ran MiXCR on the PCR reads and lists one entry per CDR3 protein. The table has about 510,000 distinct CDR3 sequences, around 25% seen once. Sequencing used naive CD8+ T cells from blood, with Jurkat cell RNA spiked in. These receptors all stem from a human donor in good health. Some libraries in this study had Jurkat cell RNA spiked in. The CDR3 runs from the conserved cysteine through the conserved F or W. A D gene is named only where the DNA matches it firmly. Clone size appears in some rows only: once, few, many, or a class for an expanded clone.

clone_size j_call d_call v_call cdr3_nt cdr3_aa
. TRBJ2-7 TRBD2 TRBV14 TGTGCCAGCAGCCAAGATCGAGTGGGCTTGACTAGCATGTACGAGCAGTACTTC CASSQDRVGLTSMYEQYF
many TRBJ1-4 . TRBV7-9 TGTGCCAGCAGCTTAGTTTCCCCAAATGAAAAACTGTTTTTT CASSLVSPNEKLFF
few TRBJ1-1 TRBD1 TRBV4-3 TGCGCCAGCAGCCAACACGGACAGGGTGCTGAAGCTTTCTTT CASSQHGQGAEAFF
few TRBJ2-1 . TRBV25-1 TGTGCCAGCAGTGAGGGGTACAATGAGCAGTTCTTC CASSEGYNEQFF
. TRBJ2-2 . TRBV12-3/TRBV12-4 TGTGCCAGCAGACCTTCGGCTAGGAGGGACACCGGGGAGCTGTTTTTT CASRPSARRDTGELFF
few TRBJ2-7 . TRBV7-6 TGTGCCAGCAGCTTAGAAGGACACTCACCGACCTACGAGCAGTACTTC CASSLEGHSPTYEQYF
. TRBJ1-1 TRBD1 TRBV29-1 TGCAGCACAAAAGGACAGGGTTTCGCTGAAGCTTTCTTT CSTKGQGFAEAFF
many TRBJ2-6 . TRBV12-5 TGTGCTAGTGGTTCCACCTCAGGGGTTGGGGCCAACGTCCTGACTTTC CASGSTSGVGANVLTF
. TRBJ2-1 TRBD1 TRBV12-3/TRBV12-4 TGTGCCAGCACTTCCGACAGGGGGCTATCGGATGAGCAGTTCTTC CASTSDRGLSDEQFF
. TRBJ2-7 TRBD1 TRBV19 TGTGCCAGTAGTTGGCAGGGGGAATACGAGCAGTACTTC CASSWQGEYEQYF
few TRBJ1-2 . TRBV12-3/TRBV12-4 TGTGCCAGCAGTCCTCGAGGACAGAATCCTAACTATGGCTACACCTTC CASSPRGQNPNYGYTF
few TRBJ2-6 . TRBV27 TGTGCCAGCAGTTTAGGAAGGGTTGGGGCCAACGTCCTGACTTTC CASSLGRVGANVLTF
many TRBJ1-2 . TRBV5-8 TGTGCCAGCAGCACGTTTAACAGGGACTATAACTATGGCTACACCTTC CASSTFNRDYNYGYTF
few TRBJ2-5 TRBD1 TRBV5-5 TGTGCCAGCATATTGACAGGGGAAGAGACCCAGTACTTC CASILTGEETQYF
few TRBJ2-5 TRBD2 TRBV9 TGTGCCAGCAGCCAGGGACTAGCGGGAGATTGGGAGACCCAGTACTTC CASSQGLAGDWETQYF
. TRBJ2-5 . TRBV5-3 TGTGCCAGCAGCTTGGATCAGGGGGGGGAGACCCAGTACTTC CASSLDQGGETQYF
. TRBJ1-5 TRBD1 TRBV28 TGTGCCAGCAGTGAAGTAGGAGGGGGCCCCAATCAGCCCCAGCATTTT CASSEVGGGPNQPQHF
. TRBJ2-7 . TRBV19 TGTGCCAGTAGTCGGGGGTATGGCAGCTACGAGCAGTACTTC CASSRGYGSYEQYF
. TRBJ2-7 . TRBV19 TGTGCCAGTAGTATAGGAGTGATTGCCTACGAGCAGTACTTC CASSIGVIAYEQYF
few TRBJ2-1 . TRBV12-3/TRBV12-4 TGTGCCAGCAGCTCTCCGAACAGATCCTACAATGAGCAGTTCTTC CASSSPNRSYNEQFF
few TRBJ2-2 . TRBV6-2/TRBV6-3 TGTGCCAGCAGCCCTCCCCCCGGGGAGCTGTTTTTT CASSPPPGELFF
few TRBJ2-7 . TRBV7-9 TGTGCCAGCAGCTCCCAGGGGGAGCAGTACTTC CASSSQGEQYF
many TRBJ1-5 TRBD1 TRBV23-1 TGCGCCAGCAGTCTTACCCGGGACAGGGGGCGAATCAATCAGCCCCAGCATTTT CASSLTRDRGRINQPQHF
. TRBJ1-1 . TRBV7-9 TGTGCCAGCAGCTCAGGGAGGGGGATCAACACTGAAGCTTTCTTT CASSSGRGINTEAFF
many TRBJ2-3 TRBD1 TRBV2 TGTGCCAGCAGTGAAGCCATAGGGGGCTGGGATACGCAGTATTTT CASSEAIGGWDTQYF
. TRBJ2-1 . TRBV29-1 TGCAGCGTTCCGGACAGCCCTAATGAGCAGTTCTTC CSVPDSPNEQFF
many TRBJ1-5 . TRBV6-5 TGTGCCAGCAGTCCCACTGTCGGTGGCAATCAGCCCCAGCATTTT CASSPTVGGNQPQHF
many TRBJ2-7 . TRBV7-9 TGTGCCAGCAGCTTCCCTGGTAGCCCTCGCGAGCAGTACTTC CASSFPGSPREQYF
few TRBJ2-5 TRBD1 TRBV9 TGTGCCAGCAGCGCATCCGGGACAGGGGGCTTAGAGACCCAGTACTTC CASSASGTGGLETQYF
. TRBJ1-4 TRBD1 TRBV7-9 TGTGCCAGCAGCGCAGACAGGGCGGGTGAAAAACTGTTTTTT CASSADRAGEKLFF
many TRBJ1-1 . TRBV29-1 TGCAGCGTTGAAGCGGGGGGCAAGGACACTGAAGCTTTCTTT CSVEAGGKDTEAFF
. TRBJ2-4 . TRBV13 TGTGCCAGCAGCCCGACGCAGGGTCCCAAAAACGTTCAGTACTTC CASSPTQGPKNVQYF
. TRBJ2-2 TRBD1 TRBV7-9 TGTGCCAGCAGCTCCATAGGGACAGGGGGCCCCCCCGGGGAGCCGTTTTTT CASSSIGTGGPPGEPFF
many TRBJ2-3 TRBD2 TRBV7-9 TGTGCCAGCAGCTCAATCGCCAGCTCGGGGGGGCCGTCAGATACGCAGTATTTT CASSSIASSGGPSDTQYF
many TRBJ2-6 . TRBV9 TGTGCCAGCAGCCTTACCTCTGGGGCCAACGTCCTGACTTTC CASSLTSGANVLTF
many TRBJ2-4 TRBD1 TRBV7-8 TGTGCCAGCAGCTTAGCGCTGGGACAGTGGGTAGCCAAAAACATTCAGTACTTC CASSLALGQWVAKNIQYF
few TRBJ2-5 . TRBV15 TGTGCCACCACTCCGGGACCCGTAGAGACCCAGTACTTC CATTPGPVETQYF
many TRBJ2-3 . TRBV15 TGTGCCACAACGACTTCACTACATCCGGATACGCAGTATTTT CATTTSLHPDTQYF
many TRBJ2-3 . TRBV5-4 TGTGCCAGCAGCTTGGCAACAGGACTTAGCACAGATACGCAGTATTTT CASSLATGLSTDTQYF
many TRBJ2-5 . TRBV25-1 TGTGCCAGCAGTGTGAGCATGAAGACCCAGTACTTC CASSVSMKTQYF
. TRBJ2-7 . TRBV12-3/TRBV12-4 TGTGCCAGCAGTTTAAAGGTTAGAGGCTACGAGCAGTACTTC CASSLKVRGYEQYF
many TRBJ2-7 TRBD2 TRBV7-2 TGTGCCAGCAGCTTAGCGAGCGGGAGCTACGAGCAGTACTTC CASSLASGSYEQYF
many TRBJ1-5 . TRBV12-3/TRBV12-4 TGTGCCAGCAGTGGGGGGACCTCTAGCAATCAGCCCCAGCATTTT CASSGGTSSNQPQHF
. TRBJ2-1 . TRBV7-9 TGTGCCAGCAGGGGGACGGTTGTCAATGAGCAGTTCTTC CASRGTVVNEQFF
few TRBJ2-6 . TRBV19 TGTGCCAGTACCCTTAATCCCCCCGGGGCCAACGTCCTGACTTTC CASTLNPPGANVLTF
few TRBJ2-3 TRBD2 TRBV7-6 TGTGCCAGCAGCTTCGGGACTAGCGGGACCACCACAGATACGCAGTATTTT CASSFGTSGTTTDTQYF
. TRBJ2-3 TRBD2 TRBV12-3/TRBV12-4 TGTGCGAGCAGGTTAGGTAGCGGGGGCACAGATACGCAGTATTTT CASRLGSGGTDTQYF
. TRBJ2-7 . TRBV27 TGTGCCAGCAGTTTGATGGCGGCCTCCTACGAGCAGTACTTC CASSLMAASYEQYF
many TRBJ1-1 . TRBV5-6 TGTGCCAGCAGCCAACTAATCGGCACTGAAGCTTTCTTT CASSQLIGTEAFF
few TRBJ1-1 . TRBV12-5 TGTGCTAGTGGCCCCTCAGCGTCTGAAGCTTTCTTT CASGPSASEAFF
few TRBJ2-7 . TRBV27 TGTGCCAGCAGTTTTAGGCAGGGTGGATACGAGCAGTACTTC CASSFRQGGYEQYF
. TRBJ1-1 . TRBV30 TGTGCCTGGAGTGCATCGGGTTCCACTGAAGCTTCCTTT CAWSASGSTEASF
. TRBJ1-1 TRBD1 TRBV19 TGTGCCAGTAGCCCAGGGGGCTATTACACTGAAGCTTTCTTT CASSPGGYYTEAFF
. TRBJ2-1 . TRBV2 TGTGCCAGCAGTGGTGACCCGGAGCAGTTCTTC CASSGDPEQFF
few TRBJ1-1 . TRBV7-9 TGTGCCAGCAGCTTAGGAATTGGGACGGACGGGTCGTCGGCTTTCTTT CASSLGIGTDGSSAFF
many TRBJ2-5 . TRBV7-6 TGTGCCAGCAGCTTATCAATCCCAGAGCACCAAGAGACCCAGTACTTC CASSLSIPEHQETQYF
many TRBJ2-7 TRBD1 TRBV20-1 TGCAGTGCAGCCCTCGACAGGGGTTCCTACGAGCAGTACTTC CSAALDRGSYEQYF
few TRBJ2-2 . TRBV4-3 TGCGCCAGCAGCCAATCGACCCTAAAACAGAACACCGGGGAGCTGTTTTTT CASSQSTLKQNTGELFF
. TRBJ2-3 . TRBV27 TGTGCCAGCAGTGCGGGCCTAAGCACAGATACGCAGTATTTT CASSAGLSTDTQYF